Here is one T cell receptor beta chain with its context. Naivety among CD8 cells was defined by CD45RO negativity and positive CCR7 selection, thereby excluding terminally differentiated effector memory CD45RA+ cells. This specimen comes from a study of shared clonotypes between healthy human individuals. The CDR3 consists of 13 residues. Germline loops: CDR1 SGDLS, CDR2 YYNGEE. J was trimmed by 4 bases and V by 3 bases; bases with no gene match: 4. The method was immunoSEQ multiplex PCR; TCRdb's version includes in-frame clones alone and lacks a portion of them. The data hold roughly 2.1 million clones, with more than 85% observed a single time.

The origin of this receptor is a man aged 18 to 29 in good health. Some clones in this sample may be carry-over from other donors' samples. What was sequenced was naive CD8+ T cells from PBMCs. The chain carries TRBV9 and TRBJ2-7, with 7 bases aligning to TRBD1. The CDR3 coding sequence is TGTGCCAGCAGCGAAACAGGGGAGTACGAGCAGTACTTC. Protein: CASSETGEYEQYF.